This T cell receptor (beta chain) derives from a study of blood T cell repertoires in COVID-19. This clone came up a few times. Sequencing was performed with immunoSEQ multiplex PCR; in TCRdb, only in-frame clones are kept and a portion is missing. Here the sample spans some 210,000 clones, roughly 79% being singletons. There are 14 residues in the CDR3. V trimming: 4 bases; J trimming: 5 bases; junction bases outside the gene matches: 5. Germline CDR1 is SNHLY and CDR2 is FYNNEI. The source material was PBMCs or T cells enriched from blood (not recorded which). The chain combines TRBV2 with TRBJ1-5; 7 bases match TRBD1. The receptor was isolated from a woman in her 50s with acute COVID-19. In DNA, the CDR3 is TGTGCCAGCAGTGGCGACAGGGTCTATCAGCCCCAGCATTTT. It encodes CASSGDRVYQPQHF.